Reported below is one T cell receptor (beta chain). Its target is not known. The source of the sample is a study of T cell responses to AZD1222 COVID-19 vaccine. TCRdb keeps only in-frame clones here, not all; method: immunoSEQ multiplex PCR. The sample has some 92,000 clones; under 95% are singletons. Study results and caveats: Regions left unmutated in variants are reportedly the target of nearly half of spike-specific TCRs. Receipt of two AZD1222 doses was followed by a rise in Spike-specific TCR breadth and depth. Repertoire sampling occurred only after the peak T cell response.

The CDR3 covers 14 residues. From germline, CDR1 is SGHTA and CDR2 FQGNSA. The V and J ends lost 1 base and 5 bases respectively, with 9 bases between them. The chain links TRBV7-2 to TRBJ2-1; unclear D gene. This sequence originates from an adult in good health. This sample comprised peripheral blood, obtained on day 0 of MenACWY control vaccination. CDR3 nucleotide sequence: TGTGCCAGCAGCTTAGGCCAGCTTAACAATGAGCAGTTCTTC. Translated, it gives CASSLGQLNNEQFF. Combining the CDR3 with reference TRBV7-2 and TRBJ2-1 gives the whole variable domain GAGVSQSPSNKVTEKGKDVELRCDPISGHTALYWYRQSLGQGLEFLIYFQGNSAPDKSGLPSDRFSAERTGGSVSTLTIQRTQQEDSAVYLCASSLGQLNNEQFFGPGTRLTVL.